This T cell receptor (beta chain) was captured in a study of CD4 T cells in relation to SARS-CoV-2 and coronaviruses. Before the COVID-19 pandemic, during about 2011-2019, CD4+ T cells were taken from unexposed donors. Isolation of CD4+ T cells took place after roughly nine days in culture. Unexposed-donor CD4+ T cells were probed with SARS-CoV-2 S/N and four cold-coronavirus spikes, cells permitting. Germline CDR1 and CDR2: GTSNPN and SVGIG (reference sequence). The CDR3 runs to 15 residues. Trimming took 1 base from V and 0 from J, leaving 7 bases between them. Sequenced by immunoSEQ multiplex PCR; TCRdb stores in-frame clones only, minus some. Among 17,000 or so clones listed, 65% to 75% were seen once. About this clone: Its antigen is not known.

General study points: In approximately 71% of donors, memory CD4+ clonotypes crossrecognized SARS-CoV-2 and at least one common cold coronavirus spike.

This chain uses TRBV30 with TRBJ1-6, with D hard to call. The specimen sequenced was CD4+ T cells from PBMCs, cultured in vitro. The sequence was obtained from a human donor in good health. The CDR3: CAWSAQSSYNSPLHF. In nucleotides, the CDR3 is TGTGCCTGGAGTGCTCAGAGCTCCTATAATTCACCCCTCCACTTT. The full variable domain, in which reference TRBV30 and TRBJ1-6 provide the parts outside the CDR3, is SQTIHQWPATLVQPVGSPLSLECTVEGTSNPNLYWYRQAAGRGLQLLFYSVGIGQISSEVPQNLSASRPQDRQFILSSKKLLLSDSGFYLCAWSAQSSYNSPLHFGNGTRLTVT.